The present T cell receptor beta chain was sequenced within a study of identical twins. Whole-study findings and limits: Out-of-frame sharing of TCR alpha in monozygotic twins was underestimated by models. Twins' surplus sharing was weaker for beta out-of-frame sequences. Abundant cord blood beta clonotypes carried fewer insertions; memory repertoires showed none.

CDR3 size: 13 residues. The V gene lost 4 bases and the J gene lost 6 bases, with 13 bases spanning the gap. Germline CDR1 is SQVTM and CDR2 is ANQGSEA. With template switching, a universal primer site was added, and the cDNA carried unique molecular identifiers. TCRdb re-derived calls from the 5' RACE reads in MiXCR, one entry per CDR3 protein. The table has more than 1.5 million distinct CDR3 sequences, more than 30% seen once. Notes on this clonotype: The antigen is not known.

Material for sequencing was cord blood. This receptor was obtained from a newborn girl in good health. This rearrangement joins TRBV29-1 to TRBJ2-1; the D is unclear. CDR3 nucleotide sequence: TGCAGCGTTGTGTTCACATTCTTCAATGAGCAGTTCTTC. Residues: CSVVFTFFNEQFF.